Sequencing of this T cell receptor beta chain was carried out in a study of HIV-infected children after antiretroviral therapy interruption. Looking at the study overall: Most participating children were previously exposed to EBV and CMV. Weeks 0, 12, interruption end (24 or 48), and about 3 years post-study gave interruption-arm samples. Samples from the continuous-treatment group were taken at weeks 0, 48 and 150.

RNA-based 3' RACE libraries used unique molecular identifiers. One entry per CDR3 protein results from TCRdb running MiXCR on the 3' RACE reads. The table has 70,000 to 90,000 distinct CDR3 sequences, 5.5% to 8.5% seen once. Notes on the study in general: The Gini coefficient of naive CD4+ repertoires rose, returning to baseline by 3 years.

Sample treatment: PENTA 11 planned treatment interruption arm or continuous ART arm. The length of the CDR3 is 15 residues. Germline values: CDR1 MNHEY, CDR2 SVGAGI. Trimming shortened V by 0 bases and J by 3 bases, and 11 bases separated the two germline ends. This clonotype appeared many times. Its target is not known. This clonotype was obtained from a pool of human donors with HIV. The sequences come from CD45RA+ CD4+ T cells from PBMCs, pooled from several time points, collected from a donor given antiretroviral therapy, either interrupted or continuous. Specified subset: naive CD4+ CD45RA+ CD45RO- T cells. The rearrangement joins TRBV6-5 to TRBJ1-1, with D possibly being TRBD1 (6 bases). The CDR3 coding sequence is TGTGCCAGCAGTTACTCGGGACAAGCAGACACTGAAGCTTTCTTT. This codes for CASSYSGQADTEAFF.